This T cell receptor (beta chain) is from a study of blood T cell repertoires in COVID-19. This CDR3 spans 15 amino acids. V was clipped by 4 bases and J by 4 bases; unmatched bases: 8. Per the germline V gene, CDR1 is SGHNT and CDR2 is YENEEA. The Seattle patients, enrolled during active infection, were followed longitudinally. Per the authors' pipeline: Amplified reference gene primers provided the basis for estimating nucleated cell counts. Data came from immunoSEQ multiplex PCR; TCRdb stores just in-frame clones and leaves some out. From that table come the V and J calls and clone size; the DNA was used to work out D and trimming. The sample consists of some 56,000 clones, 80% to 90% of them appearing once.

J is TRBJ2-7 and V is TRBV11-3; TRBD1 agrees at 9 bases. The sample comprised peripheral blood. The TCR sequence derives from a woman aged 55-75 years with COVID-19, enrolled during active disease. The CDR3 DNA reads TGTGCCAGCAGCTCCCCCGGGACAGGGAGGTACGAGCAGTACTTC. This gives the protein CASSSPGTGRYEQYF.